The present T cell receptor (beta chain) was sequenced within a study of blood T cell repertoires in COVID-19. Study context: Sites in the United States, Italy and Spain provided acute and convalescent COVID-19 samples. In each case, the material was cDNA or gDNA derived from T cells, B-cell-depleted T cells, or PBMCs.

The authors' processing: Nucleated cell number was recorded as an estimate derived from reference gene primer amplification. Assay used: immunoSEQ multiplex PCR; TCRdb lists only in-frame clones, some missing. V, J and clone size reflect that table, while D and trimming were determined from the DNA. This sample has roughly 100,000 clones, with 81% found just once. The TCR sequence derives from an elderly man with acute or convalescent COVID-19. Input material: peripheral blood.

The CDR3 reads CASSLSPTLQETQYF. DNA of the CDR3: TGCGCCAGCAGCTTATCCCCTACTCTTCAAGAGACCCAGTACTTC. The chain carries TRBV5-1 and TRBJ2-5; D unclear. The CDR3 extends over 15 amino acids. The V end lost 2 bases, the J end lost 2 bases, and 13 bases lay between the germline ends. Germline CDR1 and CDR2: SGHRS and YFSETQ. The full variable domain, rest sourced from reference TRBV5-1 and TRBJ2-5, is KAGVTQTPRYLIKTRGQQVTLSCSPISGHRSVSWYQQTPGQGLQFLFEYFSETQRNKGNFPGRFSGRQFSNSRSEMNVSTLELGDSALYLCASSLSPTLQETQYFGPGTRLLVL.